The present TCR beta chain was sequenced within a study of response to subunit inactivated influenza vaccine. Study-wide results and caveats: Each seasonal influenza vaccination recruits few new T cells, the authors suggested.

In this sample, this clonotype turned up many times. The antigen remains unidentified. From the RT-PCR reads, TCRdb called clonotypes with MiXCR, one entry per CDR3 protein. The sample records about 520,000 distinct CDR3 sequences, approximately 7.3% being singletons. This receptor was obtained from a man aged 50-75 years who received an inactivated influenza vaccine. The specimen comprised PBMCs from blood, sampled less than 30 months after vaccination.

The CDR3 loop reads CASSSLAGKETQYF. The CDR3 nucleotides are TGTGCCAGCAGCTCCCTCGCCGGGAAAGAGACCCAGTACTTC. J is TRBJ2-5 and V is TRBV11-2, with D possibly being TRBD2 (5 bases). There are 14 residues in the CDR3. Germline CDR1 reads SGHAT; CDR2 reads FQNNGV. Trimming took off 4 bases at V and 3 bases at J, with 12 bases between the two ends.